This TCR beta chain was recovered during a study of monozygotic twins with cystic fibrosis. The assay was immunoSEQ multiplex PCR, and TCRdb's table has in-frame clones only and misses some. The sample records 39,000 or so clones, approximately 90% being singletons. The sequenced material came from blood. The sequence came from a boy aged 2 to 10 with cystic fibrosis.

CDR3 loop: CASSQGQGADTQYF. Written as DNA, the CDR3 is TGTGCCAGCTCACAGGGACAGGGGGCGGATACGCAGTATTTT. The J gene is TRBJ2-3, the V gene TRBV18; 12 nucleotides line up with TRBD1. Germline loops: CDR1 KGHSH, CDR2 LQKENI. This CDR3 region has 14 residues. With 4 bases clipped from V and 6 bases from J, the junction kept 2 bases outside the gene matches. The variable domain in full, with the rest retrieved from reference TRBV18 and TRBJ2-3, is NAGVMQNPRHLVRRRGQEARLRCSPMKGHSHVYWYRQLPEEGLKFMVYLQKENIIDESGMPKERFSAEFPKEGPSILRIQQVVRGDSAAYFCASSQGQGADTQYFGPGTRLTVL.